This is a list of T cell receptor beta chains from one sample in a study of blood T cell repertoires in COVID-19. Measured with immunoSEQ multiplex PCR; TCRdb has only the in-frame clones, and not every one. The sample shows 150,000 to 200,000 clones, 87% of them seen only once. Sequenced input: peripheral blood. Receptors were obtained from a man in his late teens or twenties with active or convalescent COVID-19. The CDR3 runs from the conserved cysteine through the conserved F or W. A D gene is named only where the DNA matches it firmly. The size entry is marked missing in some rows and otherwise reads once, few, many or a size class.

V gene: TRBV7-2
D gene: TRBD2
J gene: TRBJ2-3
clone size: NA
CDR3 protein: CASSLGPSGSTDTQYF
CDR3 DNA: TGTGCCAGCAGCTTAGGGCCTAGCGGGAGCACAGATACGCAGTATTTT

V gene: TRBV15
D gene: TRBD2
J gene: TRBJ2-1
clone size: NA
CDR3 protein: CATSRDPVSSGRANRYNEQFF
CDR3 DNA: TGTGCCACCAGCAGAGACCCTGTTTCCAGCGGGAGGGCGAATAGATACAATGAGCAGTTCTTC

V gene: TRBV13
D gene: NA
J gene: TRBJ2-1
clone size: NA
CDR3 protein: CASSSRDTHNEQFF
CDR3 DNA: TGTGCCAGCAGCTCCCGGGACACCCACAATGAGCAGTTCTTC

V gene: TRBV5-8
D gene: TRBD1
J gene: TRBJ1-1
clone size: NA
CDR3 protein: CASSRVKGAKGNTEAFF
CDR3 DNA: TGTGCCAGCAGCCGGGTGAAGGGGGCCAAGGGGAACACTGAAGCTTTCTTT

V gene: TRBV6-1
D gene: TRBD2
J gene: TRBJ2-5
clone size: NA
CDR3 protein: CASSVTSGSYQETQYF
CDR3 DNA: TGTGCCAGCAGTGTGACTAGCGGATCGTACCAAGAGACCCAGTACTTC

V gene: TRBV7-2
D gene: NA
J gene: TRBJ1-4
clone size: NA
CDR3 protein: CASSSLRETNEKLFF
CDR3 DNA: TGTGCCAGCAGCTCCCTTAGGGAGACTAATGAAAAACTGTTTTTT

V gene: TRBV13
D gene: TRBD2
J gene: TRBJ2-2
clone size: NA
CDR3 protein: CASRGTSGSGELFF
CDR3 DNA: TGTGCCAGCAGGGGGACTAGCGGGAGTGGGGAGCTGTTTTTT

V gene: TRBV29-1
D gene: NA
J gene: TRBJ1-1
clone size: NA
CDR3 protein: CSGIYGNTEAFF
CDR3 DNA: TGCAGCGGAATATACGGGAACACTGAAGCTTTCTTT

V gene: TRBV11-3
D gene: NA
J gene: TRBJ1-1
clone size: few
CDR3 protein: CASSLVGAGFVNTEAFF
CDR3 DNA: TGTGCCAGCAGCTTAGTAGGGGCAGGGTTTGTGAACACTGAAGCTTTCTTT

V gene: TRBV9
D gene: NA
J gene: TRBJ2-3
clone size: NA
CDR3 protein: CASSVASNPLRADTQYF
CDR3 DNA: TGTGCCAGCAGCGTAGCTAGCAACCCCCTCCGCGCAGATACGCAGTATTTT

V gene: TRBV12-5
D gene: TRBD1
J gene: TRBJ1-3
clone size: NA
CDR3 protein: CASVEDRLGNTIYF
CDR3 DNA: TGTGCTAGTGTCGAGGACAGGCTTGGAAACACCATATATTTT

V gene: TRBV6-4
D gene: TRBD1
J gene: TRBJ1-1
clone size: NA
CDR3 protein: CASRPGQGGTEAFF
CDR3 DNA: TGTGCCAGCAGGCCAGGACAGGGGGGGACTGAAGCTTTCTTT

V gene: TRBV4-1
D gene: TRBD1
J gene: TRBJ1-1
clone size: NA
CDR3 protein: CASSHAGGTEAFF
CDR3 DNA: TGCGCCAGCAGCCATGCAGGGGGGACTGAAGCTTTCTTT

V gene: TRBV6-2/TRBV6-3
D gene: TRBD1
J gene: TRBJ1-6
clone size: few
CDR3 protein: CASSFPTGGGISPLHF
CDR3 DNA: TGTGCCAGCAGTTTCCCGACAGGGGGAGGTATTTCACCCCTCCACTTT

V gene: TRBV28
D gene: NA
J gene: TRBJ1-4
clone size: NA
CDR3 protein: CASSPASRATNEKLFF
CDR3 DNA: TGTGCCAGCAGCCCCGCATCTAGAGCAACTAATGAAAAACTGTTTTTT

V gene: TRBV6-1
D gene: NA
J gene: TRBJ1-2
clone size: NA
CDR3 protein: CASSEASGAGYGYTF
CDR3 DNA: TGTGCCAGCAGTGAAGCCTCTGGGGCTGGCTATGGCTACACCTTC

V gene: TRBV19
D gene: NA
J gene: TRBJ2-3
clone size: NA
CDR3 protein: CASSAKQVTDTQYF
CDR3 DNA: TGTGCCAGTAGCGCGAAACAGGTTACAGATACGCAGTATTTT

V gene: TRBV20-1
D gene: NA
J gene: TRBJ1-2
clone size: NA
CDR3 protein: CSASPGGYTF
CDR3 DNA: TGCAGTGCTAGCCCGGGGGGCTACACCTTC

V gene: TRBV12-3/TRBV12-4
D gene: NA
J gene: TRBJ1-1
clone size: NA
CDR3 protein: CATRRNTEAFF
CDR3 DNA: TGTGCCACCAGGAGGAACACTGAAGCTTTCTTT

V gene: TRBV6-1
D gene: NA
J gene: TRBJ2-7
clone size: NA
CDR3 protein: CASSESSGYEQYF
CDR3 DNA: TGTGCCAGCAGTGAGAGCTCGGGTTACGAGCAGTACTTC

V gene: TRBV20-1
D gene: NA
J gene: TRBJ1-6
clone size: NA
CDR3 protein: CSASSRGERSSYNSPLHF
CDR3 DNA: TGCAGTGCTAGTTCCCGGGGGGAAAGGAGCTCCTATAATTCACCCCTCCACTTT

V gene: TRBV25-1
D gene: NA
J gene: TRBJ1-6
clone size: NA
CDR3 protein: CASSAETGYNSPLHF
CDR3 DNA: TGTGCCAGCAGTGCGGAGACAGGTTATAATTCACCCCTCCACTTT

V gene: TRBV12-3/TRBV12-4
D gene: NA
J gene: TRBJ1-2
clone size: NA
CDR3 protein: CASTLGLIYGYTF
CDR3 DNA: TGTGCCAGCACCTTGGGACTCATCTATGGCTACACCTTC

V gene: TRBV7-9
D gene: TRBD2
J gene: TRBJ2-3
clone size: NA
CDR3 protein: CASSLLEAGPKRGDTQYF
CDR3 DNA: TGTGCCAGCAGCTTACTAGAAGCGGGGCCCAAAAGGGGAGATACGCAGTATTTT

V gene: TRBV4-1
D gene: NA
J gene: TRBJ2-7
clone size: NA
CDR3 protein: CASSQDFSPYEQYF
CDR3 DNA: TGCGCCAGCAGCCAAGATTTTAGCCCTTACGAGCAGTACTTC

V gene: TRBV23-1
D gene: NA
J gene: TRBJ1-2
clone size: NA
CDR3 protein: CASSQKSRTALNYGYTF
CDR3 DNA: TGCGCCAGCAGTCAAAAATCAAGGACAGCGCTTAACTATGGCTACACCTTC

V gene: TRBV5-4
D gene: NA
J gene: TRBJ2-3
clone size: NA
CDR3 protein: CASSLAQSRGTDTQYF
CDR3 DNA: TGTGCCAGCAGCTTGGCCCAATCCAGGGGAACAGATACGCAGTATTTT

V gene: TRBV2
D gene: NA
J gene: TRBJ2-5
clone size: NA
CDR3 protein: CASRDQGLKEETQYF
CDR3 DNA: TGTGCCAGCAGGGATCAGGGGTTGAAGGAAGAGACCCAGTACTTC

V gene: TRBV27
D gene: TRBD1
J gene: TRBJ2-6
clone size: NA
CDR3 protein: CASSPIDRGRANVLTF
CDR3 DNA: TGTGCCAGCAGTCCCATCGACAGGGGGCGAGCCAACGTCCTGACTTTC

V gene: TRBV7-9
D gene: NA
J gene: TRBJ2-1
clone size: NA
CDR3 protein: CASSLERLDEQFF
CDR3 DNA: TGTGCCAGCAGCTTAGAGCGCCTGGATGAGCAGTTCTTC

V gene: TRBV5-1
D gene: NA
J gene: TRBJ1-1
clone size: NA
CDR3 protein: CASSPYSPDTEAFF
CDR3 DNA: TGCGCCAGCAGCCCCTATTCGCCGGACACTGAAGCTTTCTTT

V gene: TRBV11-1
D gene: TRBD1
J gene: TRBJ1-2
clone size: NA
CDR3 protein: CASSFDPTGEGYGYTF
CDR3 DNA: TGTGCCAGCAGCTTCGACCCGACAGGGGAGGGCTATGGCTACACCTTC

V gene: TRBV7-8
D gene: TRBD1
J gene: TRBJ1-2
clone size: NA
CDR3 protein: CASTGDRNYGYTF
CDR3 DNA: TGTGCCAGCACCGGGGACAGAAACTATGGCTACACCTTC

V gene: TRBV15
D gene: TRBD2
J gene: TRBJ2-7
clone size: NA
CDR3 protein: CATSRGLAGYEQYF
CDR3 DNA: TGTGCCACCAGCAGAGGACTAGCAGGCTACGAGCAGTACTTC

V gene: TRBV5-1
D gene: TRBD2
J gene: TRBJ2-5
clone size: NA
CDR3 protein: CASSRGGEETQYF
CDR3 DNA: TGCGCCAGCAGCCGGGGGGGAGAAGAGACCCAGTACTTC

V gene: TRBV3-1/TRBV3-2
D gene: NA
J gene: TRBJ2-5
clone size: once
CDR3 protein: CASSSSPSRGWETQYF
CDR3 DNA: TGTGCCAGCAGCTCGTCCCCAAGTCGGGGGTGGGAGACCCAGTACTTC

V gene: TRBV29-1
D gene: TRBD2
J gene: TRBJ2-7
clone size: NA
CDR3 protein: CSPGGSGSYEQYF
CDR3 DNA: TGCAGCCCCGGGGGTAGCGGGAGCTACGAGCAGTACTTC

V gene: TRBV18
D gene: NA
J gene: TRBJ2-1
clone size: NA
CDR3 protein: CASSLTVSYNEQFF
CDR3 DNA: TGTGCCAGCTCACTGACAGTATCCTACAATGAGCAGTTCTTC

V gene: TRBV6-5
D gene: NA
J gene: TRBJ1-1
clone size: NA
CDR3 protein: CASSLTGYTEAFF
CDR3 DNA: TGTGCCAGCAGTCTAACAGGGTACACTGAAGCTTTCTTT

V gene: TRBV7-2
D gene: TRBD2
J gene: TRBJ2-2
clone size: NA
CDR3 protein: CASHGTSGLTGELFF
CDR3 DNA: TGTGCCAGCCACGGGACTAGCGGTTTAACCGGGGAGCTGTTTTTT

V gene: TRBV5-1
D gene: TRBD2
J gene: TRBJ2-2
clone size: NA
CDR3 protein: CASSLAELADTGELFF
CDR3 DNA: TGCGCCAGCAGCTTGGCGGAACTAGCGGACACCGGGGAGCTGTTTTTT

V gene: TRBV5-6
D gene: TRBD1
J gene: TRBJ1-5
clone size: NA
CDR3 protein: CASSLNPGQGQPQHF
CDR3 DNA: TGTGCCAGCAGCCTGAATCCGGGACAGGGCCAGCCCCAGCATTTT

V gene: TRBV24-1
D gene: TRBD1
J gene: TRBJ1-2
clone size: NA
CDR3 protein: CATSRTGANYGYTF
CDR3 DNA: TGTGCCACCAGTAGGACAGGAGCTAACTATGGCTACACCTTC

V gene: TRBV19
D gene: TRBD1
J gene: TRBJ2-6
clone size: NA
CDR3 protein: CASNPDRGRGANVLTF
CDR3 DNA: TGTGCCAGTAACCCGGACAGGGGACGCGGGGCCAACGTCCTGACTTTC

V gene: TRBV6-5
D gene: NA
J gene: TRBJ2-1
clone size: NA
CDR3 protein: CASRLTSSAYNEQFF
CDR3 DNA: TGTGCCAGCAGACTTACTAGCTCAGCCTACAATGAGCAGTTCTTC

V gene: TRBV5-1
D gene: NA
J gene: TRBJ1-1
clone size: NA
CDR3 protein: CASSLAQSEYTEAFF
CDR3 DNA: TGCGCCAGCAGCTTGGCCCAATCGGAGTACACTGAAGCTTTCTTT

V gene: TRBV12-3/TRBV12-4
D gene: NA
J gene: TRBJ2-1
clone size: NA
CDR3 protein: CASTILGDEQFF
CDR3 DNA: TGTGCCAGCACCATACTAGGAGATGAGCAGTTCTTC

V gene: TRBV18
D gene: NA
J gene: TRBJ2-4
clone size: NA
CDR3 protein: CASSPVVRGLDIQYF
CDR3 DNA: TGTGCCAGCTCACCGGTGGTTAGGGGCCTGGACATTCAGTACTTC

V gene: TRBV3-1/TRBV3-2
D gene: TRBD1
J gene: TRBJ1-2
clone size: NA
CDR3 protein: CASSQGGQGRGYTF
CDR3 DNA: TGTGCCAGCAGCCAAGGGGGACAGGGAAGGGGCTACACCTTC

V gene: TRBV2
D gene: NA
J gene: TRBJ2-2
clone size: NA
CDR3 protein: CASNEGTTGGELFF
CDR3 DNA: TGTGCCAGCAACGAGGGGACTACAGGGGGGGAGCTGTTTTTT

V gene: TRBV5-1
D gene: TRBD2
J gene: TRBJ2-3
clone size: NA
CDR3 protein: CASSLVKGTSGTSTDTQYF
CDR3 DNA: TGCGCCAGCAGCTTGGTCAAGGGGACTAGCGGGACTAGCACAGATACGCAGTATTTT

V gene: TRBV6-5
D gene: TRBD2
J gene: TRBJ2-2
clone size: NA
CDR3 protein: CATKLAGGAGELFF
CDR3 DNA: TGTGCCACCAAACTAGCGGGAGGCGCCGGGGAGCTGTTTTTT

V gene: TRBV18
D gene: NA
J gene: TRBJ2-3
clone size: NA
CDR3 protein: CASSPPLITQYF
CDR3 DNA: TGTGCCAGCTCACCCCCTCTTATCACGCAGTATTTT

V gene: TRBV11-3
D gene: TRBD2
J gene: TRBJ2-1
clone size: NA
CDR3 protein: CASSASGLAGGPRDEQFF
CDR3 DNA: TGTGCCAGCAGCGCATCGGGACTAGCGGGAGGGCCCCGCGATGAGCAGTTCTTC

V gene: TRBV18
D gene: TRBD2
J gene: TRBJ2-1
clone size: NA
CDR3 protein: CASSPLTSGTYNEQFF
CDR3 DNA: TGTGCCAGCTCACCCCTAACTAGCGGGACCTACAATGAGCAGTTCTTC

V gene: TRBV19
D gene: NA
J gene: TRBJ1-6
clone size: NA
CDR3 protein: CASNRVGSPLHF
CDR3 DNA: TGTGCCAGTAACAGGGTGGGTTCACCCCTCCACTTT

V gene: TRBV7-9
D gene: NA
J gene: TRBJ1-5
clone size: NA
CDR3 protein: CASSLAGQNNQPQHF
CDR3 DNA: TGTGCCAGCAGCTTAGCGGGCCAGAATAATCAGCCCCAGCATTTT